This T cell receptor (beta chain) was found in a study of T cells in Graves' hyperthyroidism and ophthalmopathy (dated by TCRdb to about 2019). The study in broad terms: TCR V-J signatures able to tell the groups apart were searched for in a discovery cohort of 90 to 100 patients, of whom over 40 had Graves' ophthalmopathy and more than 55 had stable Graves' hyperthyroidism. An independent validation cohort of fewer than 20 hyperthyroidism patients and roughly 16 patients who later progressed to ophthalmopathy tested prospective prediction of ophthalmopathy. The approximately 100 discovery patients were randomly divided into training and test sets at a 7:3 ratio. Thyroid tissue and blood T-cell repertoires from about six Graves' hyperthyroidism patients were also compared in the study. Following sampling, methimazole starting at 30 mg daily was given to hyperthyroidism patients, and high-dose intravenous methylprednisolone was given to ophthalmopathy patients. The paper reports TCR Vbeta CDR3 sequencing of roughly 140 peripheral blood samples: approximately 41 ophthalmopathy, about 75 hyperthyroidism and some 17 progressor patients.

The study at large found these results: A 13 V-J signature model separated ophthalmopathy from stable hyperthyroidism, with approximately 86% sensitivity and 81% to 83% specificity in cross-validation and 80%/75% in testing. Most expanded thyroid clonotypes (frequency above 0.001) were also found in blood, which suggests that blood repertoires may mirror thyroid immune responses. During validation, the model predicted progression to ophthalmopathy a median of about 5.9 months ahead of onset, with approximately 70% sensitivity and more than 72% specificity. Sample size was not statistically predetermined, and blinding of investigators to group allocation was not performed.

In the case of this clonotype: What antigen it recognizes has not been identified. No clone much larger than this one lies a single base away; base qualities are absent.

TCR beta CDR3 regions were amplified from RNA transcripts. For the first round of RT-PCR on the TCR CDR3, the HTBI primer set was used together with the Qiagen OneStep RT-PCR kit. Libraries were constructed in a second round of multiplex PCR, after which size selection and purification were performed. Paired-end sequencing of the libraries was performed with 100 bp reads on an Illumina HiSeq2000. As for the original processing: SOAPnuke was used to process the raw data, throwing out any read that contained adapters or uncalled bases, had a mean Phred below 15, or lacked an exact constant-primer or identifier match. COPE v1.2.5 was used to merge the high-quality paired reads, and each unique nucleotide sequence was defined as a clonotype. Clonotypes were aligned to IMGT TRBV, TRBD and TRBJ reference segments using MiTCR v1.1. Analysis was restricted to V-J combinations with a frequency above 0.0001, which covered about 99% of repertoires. A TCS score was defined as the ratio of F50 (clonal expansion) to E x V (chaos), with BLOSUM62-based TCRdist applied between CDR3 peptides within each V-J. Welch's t-statistics and random forest reduced roughly 530 V-J features to fewer than 15, which were used in a naive Bayes classifier (R e1071). The similarity between thyroid and blood repertoires was quantified using the Morisita-Horn index. Using fastp trimming at Q25 and MiXCR clonotype assembly, TCRdb reanalyzed the public sequencing data and kept in-frame beta chains. CDR3 protein sequences are deduplicated, and each keeps its most common genes and DNA. The V and J calls and clone size are TCRdb's, not the authors'. Here the sample has 500,000 to 800,000 distinct CDR3 sequences; about 45% occur a single time. The ten most abundant clones make up approximately 7.2% of the sample.

The CDR3 numbers 12 residues from cysteine through phenylalanine. Left in the record is the CDR3 DNA by itself, 36 bases read in frame from the first base. Cut back by 1 base and 6 bases, the V and J ends lie 10 bases apart. Via the germline V gene (reference sequence), CDR1 is DFQATT and CDR2 SNEGSKA. Patients with uncontrolled infections, other autoimmune diseases, pregnancy or lactation were excluded. Diagnoses were based on clinical symptoms, serum thyroxine and TRAb, thyroid ultrasound and orbital computed tomography. Total RNA was extracted using Trizol reagent, and RNA quality was assessed on an Agilent 2100 Bioanalyzer.

Sequenced sample: peripheral blood or thyroid tissue (not recorded which). This TCR derives from an adult man with Graves' disease, either hyperthyroidism or ophthalmopathy (not recorded which). This chain is built from TRBV20-1 and TRBJ2-7; the D gene is unclear. The CDR3 in this case is CSARVGRLEQYF. DNA sequence: TGCAGTGCTAGAGTGGGCAGGCTCGAGCAGTACTTC.